This record covers a single T cell receptor beta chain. Authors' analysis steps: For nucleated cells, counts were estimated from reference gene primer amplification. Sequencing used immunoSEQ multiplex PCR; TCRdb keeps in-frame clones, though not all of them. V and J calls and clone size come straight from that table; D and trimming were deduced from the DNA. The sample shows about 280,000 clones, almost 85% of them seen only once. The data were taken from a study of blood T cell repertoires in COVID-19. Study details: Acute and convalescent COVID-19 samples came from the United States, Italy and Spain. PBMCs, B-cell-depleted T cells, or T cells were the source of the cDNA or gDNA that made up the material.

CDR1 LGHNA and CDR2 YSLEER come from the germline V gene. CDR3 length: 16 amino acids. With V trimmed by 0 bases and J by 7 bases, 9 bases remained unmatched. The chain carries TRBV4-3 and TRBJ2-1; 7 positions agree with TRBD1. This clonotype was sampled from a man aged 45 to 65 with active or convalescent COVID-19. Material for sequencing was peripheral blood. CDR3 in amino acids: CASSQDWAGGRNEQFF. CDR3 in DNA: TGCGCCAGCAGCCAAGACTGGGCAGGGGGTCGGAATGAGCAGTTCTTC.